These 15 T cell receptor beta chains originate from one sample sequenced in a study of T cells expressing NK-cell markers (TCRdb year 2020). Library creation used 5' RACE. This sample was sequenced with an Illumina HiSeq 2000. After the reads were reprocessed by TCRdb, one entry was made per CDR3 protein sequence, with no DNA. This sample's table has entries for 550,000 to 600,000 distinct CDR3 sequences. The ten largest clones represent 3% to 4.5% of the sample. The sample consisted of blood T cells: a sorted CD56 or NKG2C T cell subset, CD4+ or CD8+ T cells, or bulk PBMC T cells (not recorded which). The source is a man between 18 and 29 years old in good health. Donor details come from another sample of the same person, matched by shared clones.

This chain uses TRBV3-1 with TRBJ1-4. This CDR3 has 12 amino acids. Germline CDR1 LGHDT, CDR2 YNNKEL (reference sequence). This CDR3 reads CASSQLAEKLFF. Based on the CDR3 plus reference TRBV3-1 and TRBJ1-4, the full variable domain is DTAVSQTPKYLVTQMGNDKSIKCEQNLGHDTMYWYKQDSKKFLKIMFSYNNKELIINETVPNRFSPKSPDKAHLNLHINSLELGDSAVYFCASSQLAEKLFFGSGTQLSVL.

V and J are TRBV6-5 and TRBJ1-5; checking the TCRdb D call of TRBD1 is not possible without DNA. The V gene's germline CDR1 is MNHEY and CDR2 SVGAGI. The CDR3 runs 15 residues. CDR3 sequence: CASSYSYGARQPQHF.

The V call is TRBV6-2 or TRBV6-3, the J call TRBJ2-1; the D gene TCRdb calls, TRBD2, cannot be checked with no DNA. This CDR3 contains 14 residues. CDR1 is MNHEY, CDR2 SVGEGT, per germline. CDR3 region: CASSYGTRLSEQFF.

This chain connects TRBV24-1 to TRBJ2-1; as DNA is missing, the TRBD2 call by TCRdb cannot be tested. Germline-derived CDR1 and CDR2 are KGHDR and SFDVKD. CDR3 length: 15 residues. CDR3 loop: CATSTLAGKYNEQFF.

This CDR3 is CASRRPPNEKLFF. This chain joins TRBV7-6 and TRBJ1-4; TCRdb's D call of TRBD1 is untestable without DNA. The germline gives CDR1 SGHVS, CDR2 FNYEAQ. There are 13 residues in the CDR3.

The chain links TRBV4-1 to TRBJ2-1; without DNA, the TCRdb call of TRBD2 cannot be checked. The germline V gene encodes CDR1 MGHRA and CDR2 YSYEKL. CDR3 length: 13 residues. The CDR3 is CASSLIELEGQFF.

The chain is built from TRBV11-1 and TRBJ2-1. Germline V gene sequence: CDR1 SGHAT, CDR2 FQDESV (reference sequence). This CDR3 has 19 amino acids. CDR3 amino acids: CASSQSRDEVTATYNEQFF.

The chain is built from TRBV12-5 and TRBJ2-1; the D call of TRBD2 rests on TCRdb alone, since no DNA is present to check it. This CDR3 has 14 residues. Germline CDR1 is LGHNT and CDR2 is FRNRAP. The CDR3: CASGLGTSGNEQFF. Full variable domain (missing parts from reference TRBV12-5 and TRBJ2-1): DARVTQTPRHKVTEMGQEVTMRCQPILGHNTVFWYRQTMMQGLELLAYFRNRAPLDDSGMPKDRFSAEMPDATLATLKIQPSEPRDSAVYFCASGLGTSGNEQFFGPGTRLTVL.

The J gene is TRBJ2-1, the V gene TRBV3-1. There are 13 residues in the CDR3. Looked up from germline, CDR1 is LGHDT and CDR2 is YNNKEL (reference sequence). The CDR3 is CASRQAGNNEQFF.

This chain connects TRBV29-1 to TRBJ2-1; TCRdb lists TRBD1, though no DNA is available to test this call. Germline V gene lookup returns CDR1 SQVTM and CDR2 ANQGSEA. The CDR3 has 15 residues. CDR3 residues: CSVAESAFSYNEQFF.

The gene calls are TRBV12-1 and TRBJ2-5; TCRdb outputs TRBD1, but without DNA this stays unchecked. TRBV12-1 is assigned pseudogene status. This CDR3 comprises 16 residues. The CDR3 loop reads CASSFATANPGETQYF.

The chain has TRBV6-1 and TRBJ2-2. CDR1 and CDR2 from the germline V gene are MNHNS and SASEGT. CDR3 length equals 12 residues. The CDR3 reads CASLAGPGELFF.

The chain employs TRBV20-1 and TRBJ2-1. The CDR3 runs to 12 residues. CDR1 DFQATT and CDR2 SNEGSKA come from the germline V gene (reference sequence). CDR3 loop: CSARDQTHEQFF.

The chain uses TRBV9 and TRBJ2-1; the TCRdb call, TRBD1, lacks DNA for checking. Germline lookup yields CDR1 SGDLS and CDR2 YYNGEE. This CDR3 has 17 amino acids. The CDR3 reads CASSAKQVLVPYNEQFF.

This chain links TRBV28 with TRBJ2-3; there is no DNA to check the TCRdb D call of TRBD1. CDR3 length equals 16 residues. From germline, CDR1 is MDHEN and CDR2 SYDVKM. CDR3 region: CASRPNRVFGTDTQYF.